The 21 T cell receptor beta chains presented below share a single source sample, sequenced in a study of radiation and T cells in renal cell carcinoma. As to time point: blood 2 weeks post-SBRT. Noted treatment: 15 Gy SBRT to primary tumor, nephrectomy 4 weeks later. Profiled with immunoSEQ multiplex PCR; TCRdb holds only in-frame clones, not every one. Altogether 100,000 to 150,000 clones are present, approximately 75% being singletons, with the ten largest covering around 1.8%. The source was blood, collected from a patient whose treatment included radiotherapy and nephrectomy. The receptors derive from a woman in her sixties or seventies with renal cell carcinoma.

The genes are TRBV25-1 and TRBJ2-7; tentative D call: TRBD2 (6 bases). Germline CDR1 and CDR2: MGHDK and SYGVNS. V was cut by 4 bases and J by 0 bases, with 16 bases left in between. CDR3 length: 16 amino acids. DNA of the CDR3: TGTGCCAGCAGTGGGGGGAGGCAGATAAGCTCCTACGAGCAGTACTTC. The encoded protein is CASSGGRQISSYEQYF.

The CDR3 bases are TGTGCCAGCAGCTTAGCGGGGTTGGGCACTGAAGCTTTCTTT. Residues: CASSLAGLGTEAFF. The chain carries TRBV7-6 and TRBJ1-1, with D uncertain. The germline V and J ends were trimmed by 0 bases and 4 bases, with 9 bases remaining between them. Germline CDR1 is SGHVS and CDR2 is FNYEAQ. The CDR3 spans 14 residues. The variable domain in full, completed from reference TRBV7-6 and TRBJ1-1, reads GAGVSQSPRYKVTKRGQDVALRCDPISGHVSLYWYRQALGQGPEFLTYFNYEAQQDKSGLPNDRFSAERPEGSISTLTIQRTEQRDSAMYRCASSLAGLGTEAFFGQGTRLTVV.

This chain links TRBV11-2 with TRBJ2-7; 7 nucleotides line up with TRBD1. The CDR3 has 15 residues. The germline V gene encodes CDR1 SGHAT and CDR2 FQNNGV. Germline trimming cut 5 bases from V and 5 bases from J; bases unmatched to any gene: 12. CDR3 sequence reads: CASSPRPGQFNEQYF. The CDR3 DNA sequence: TGTGCCAGCAGCCCCCGACCGGGACAGTTCAACGAGCAGTACTTC.

The count of this clone is one. This sequence joins TRBV18 and TRBJ1-1; TRBD1 is a possible D gene (5 bases). Looked up from germline, CDR1 is KGHSH and CDR2 is LQKENI. V lost 3 bases and J lost 6, with 17 bases in between. The CDR3 runs 15 residues. CDR3 residues: CASSPSRERGAEAFF. In DNA, the CDR3 is TGTGCCAGCTCACCGTCCAGGGAAAGAGGAGCTGAAGCTTTCTTT.

The chain carries TRBV5-5 and TRBJ1-6; the D is unclear. CDR3 length: 17 residues. The V gene's germline CDR1 is SGHKS and CDR2 YYEKEE (reference sequence). V dropped 4 bases and J dropped 8 bases, with 22 bases sitting between them. The chain's CDR3 is CASSPDPRGRGYSPLHF. CDR3 DNA sequence: TGTGCCAGCAGCCCGGACCCTAGAGGGCGGGGTTATTCACCCCTCCACTTT.

There are a few counts of this clone. This sequence joins TRBV28 and TRBJ1-1, with TRBD1 matching over 8 bases. V lost 5 bases and J lost 3; bases outside the gene matches: 5. Germline lookup yields CDR1 MDHEN and CDR2 SYDVKM. The length of the CDR3 is 14 residues. The CDR3 DNA reads as TGTGCCAGCAGTCCCTGGACAGGGCACACTGAAGCTTTCTTT. This translates into CASSPWTGHTEAFF.

The chain employs TRBV6-1 and TRBJ1-1, with D possibly being TRBD1 (6 bases). CDR1 is MNHNS, CDR2 SASEGT, per germline. The CDR3 length is 15 residues. V gave up 3 bases and J gave up 2 bases, with 13 bases separating them. CDR3 nucleotide sequence: TGTGCCAGCAGTGATCAGGGGCTTATCAACACTGAAGCTTTCTTT. Protein sequence: CASSDQGLINTEAFF.

This sequence joins TRBV5-8 and TRBJ1-1; TRBD1 agrees at 8 bases. CDR1 and CDR2 from the germline V gene are SGHTS and YDEGEE. There are 14 residues in the CDR3. Trimming at V came to 4 bases and at J to 5 bases, leaving 7 bases not matched to a gene. This CDR3 is CASSQYRGSTEAFF. The CDR3 nucleotides read TGTGCCAGCAGCCAATACAGGGGGTCTACTGAAGCTTTCTTT.

This clone was counted between two and nine times. The CDR3 here is CAIRRGGYAEAFF. The CDR3 DNA follows: TGTGCCATCCGCCGGGGGGGGTACGCTGAAGCTTTCTTT. This chain uses TRBV6-6 with TRBJ1-1, with D possibly TRBD1 on 5 matching bases. The germline V gene encodes CDR1 MNHNY and CDR2 SVGAGI (reference sequence). Deletions cut 10 bases from V and 6 bases from J, with 18 bases between. The CDR3 runs 13 residues.

J is TRBJ1-2 and V is TRBV5-4; D gene uncertain. Between the trimmed V and J ends, which lost 0 bases and 4 bases, there was a span of 10 bases. This CDR3 is 14 amino acids long. Germline CDR1 is SGHNT and CDR2 is YYREEE (reference sequence). CDR3 DNA sequence: TGTGCCAGCAGCTTGGATGGCAGCTCCTATGGCTACACCTTC. This encodes CASSLDGSSYGYTF.

On this clone: The sample contains more than one DNA sequence encoding this CDR3. This chain connects TRBV5-3 to TRBJ1-4, with D unresolved. TRBV5-3 is an ORF; its function is uncertain. Trimming left V 2 bases short and J 8 bases short, with 13 bases between. The CDR3 extends over 14 amino acids. The CDR3 region has the DNA TGTGCCAGAAGCTTTCGCGGGCCGGGAGAAAAACTGTTTTTT. It codes for CARSFRGPGEKLFF.

The J gene is TRBJ1-1, the V gene TRBV7-2; D is undetermined. CDR1 SGHTA and CDR2 FQGNSA come from the germline V gene. This CDR3 has 14 residues. Trimming cost V 1 base and J 2 bases, with 8 bases left between them. CDR3 DNA: TGTGCCAGCAGCTTAGTCCGACACAACACTGAAGCTTTCTTT. This translates into CASSLVRHNTEAFF.

The genes are TRBV6-5 and TRBJ2-5; weak D call: TRBD2 (6 bases). Trimming took off 5 bases at V and 2 bases at J, with 9 bases between the two ends. Germline-derived CDR1 and CDR2 are MNHEY and SVGAGI. CDR3 length equals 13 residues. This CDR3 is CASSLSGQETQYF. The CDR3 DNA is TGTGCCAGCAGTCTCAGCGGGCAAGAGACCCAGTACTTC.

There are a few counts of this clone. V is TRBV30 and J is TRBJ2-3; 13 bases agree with TRBD2. CDR1 is GTSNPN and CDR2 is SVGIG in the germline V gene (reference sequence). The V gene end was trimmed by 2 bases and the J gene end by 2 bases; junction bases not matched to a gene: 13. This CDR3 is built from 19 residues. The CDR3 nucleotides are TGTGCCTGGAGTCGGGGACAGGCGGGACTAGCGGGGTCCACAGATACGCAGTATTTT. It is translated as CAWSRGQAGLAGSTDTQYF.

The V and J genes are TRBV6-1 and TRBJ2-7, with D perhaps matching TRBD2 (5 bases). Germline CDR1 reads MNHNS; CDR2 reads SASEGT. The ends were cut back, 1 base at V and 3 bases at J, with 10 bases in the middle. The CDR3 contains 14 residues. The CDR3 loop reads CASSEGTLDYEQYF. The CDR3, as DNA: TGTGCCAGCAGTGAAGGGACTCTAGACTACGAGCAGTACTTC.

The chain couples TRBV7-9 to TRBJ2-3; 13 nucleotides agree with TRBD2. CDR1 and CDR2 (germline): SEHNR, FQNEAQ (reference sequence). There are 16 residues in the CDR3. Unmatched junction bases numbered 6, after V lost 4 bases and J lost 5 bases. The CDR3 DNA is TGTGCCAGCAGCTCCGGACTAGCGGGAGCGATAGATACGCAGTATTTT. It is translated as CASSSGLAGAIDTQYF.

The rearrangement uses TRBV14 and TRBJ1-2; D is unresolved. V was trimmed by 1 base and J by 8 bases, leaving 5 bases between them. CDR3 length equals 11 residues. CDR1 and CDR2 from the germline V gene are SGHDN and FVKESK. In nucleotides, the CDR3 is TGTGCCAGCAGCCAAGTTGGAGGCTACACCTTC. It translates to CASSQVGGYTF.

This clone turned up a few times. The V and J genes are TRBV5-1 and TRBJ2-3; D gene unclear. The germline gives CDR1 SGHRS, CDR2 YFSETQ. Deletions cut 3 bases from V and 5 bases from J, with 10 bases between. CDR3 length: 13 residues. This CDR3 reads CASSYWTLDTQYF. CDR3 coding DNA: TGCGCCAGCAGCTATTGGACGCTAGATACGCAGTATTTT.

This clone appeared a few times. The V and J genes are TRBV7-3 and TRBJ2-6; TRBD1 might be the D (5 bases). Germline V gives CDR1 SGHTA, CDR2 FQGTGA. This CDR3 is built from 15 residues. The V end lost 4 bases, the J end lost 1 base, and 8 bases lay between the germline ends. CDR3 bases: TGTGCCAGCAGCTCGACAGTATCTGGGGCCAACGTCCTGACTTTC. Translation gives CASSSTVSGANVLTF.

This chain joins TRBV28 and TRBJ1-2; D is uncertain. This CDR3 comprises 12 residues. The germline V gene has CDR1 MDHEN and CDR2 SYDVKM. Trimming stripped 7 bases from V and 2 bases from J, with 8 bases between. CDR3 amino acids: CASTPPNYGYTF. The CDR3 coding sequence is TGTGCCAGCACCCCCCCCAACTATGGCTACACCTTC.

The chain uses TRBV6-6 and TRBJ2-7, with D hard to call. Germline CDR1 reads MNHNY; CDR2 reads SVGAGI (reference sequence). V lost 6 bases and J lost 6, with 18 bases in between. The CDR3 sequence is 14 residues long. CDR3 residues: CASSPKWVVGEQYF. In nucleotides, the CDR3 is TGTGCCAGCAGCCCTAAATGGGTCGTGGGCGAGCAGTACTTC.